This T cell receptor beta chain was sequenced during a study of T cells in Graves' hyperthyroidism and ophthalmopathy. In the study overall: It was at initial diagnosis, before any treatment, that peripheral blood was collected. Study observations and caveats: Also found in blood were most expanded thyroid clonotypes above 0.001.

Reasons for excluding patients were uncontrolled infection, other autoimmune disease, pregnancy or lactation. RNA transcripts gave rise to amplified TCR beta CDR3 regions. Initially, a first-round RT-PCR of the TCR CDR3 employed the HTBI primer set. TCRdb analysed the multiplex PCR reads with MiXCR anew, one entry per CDR3 protein. The sample yields around 600,000 distinct CDR3 sequences, 12% to 15% seen once. The V gene lost 6 bases and the J gene lost 6 bases, with 17 bases spanning the gap. Looked up from germline, CDR1 is MDHEN and CDR2 is SYDVKM. The CDR3 runs 14 residues. This clonotype was seen many times. Its antigen remains unknown.

The chain employs TRBV28 and TRBJ1-2, with D perhaps matching TRBD1 (6 bases). Sequenced sample: blood. The source is a woman younger than 35 with Graves' ophthalmopathy. The CDR3 is CASSPPGGANGYTF. The CDR3 bases are TGTGCCAGCAGCCCTCCGGGGGGCGCGAATGGCTACACCTTC.